This TCR beta chain was profiled in a study of T cells expressing NK-cell markers (TCRdb year 2020). Study-wide context: In sorted CD3+CD56+NKG2C+, CD3+CD56+NKG2C- and CD3+CD56-NKG2C+ T-cell subsets from roughly 8 donors, TCR beta-chain repertoires were profiled. Of the eight sequenced donors, seven were found to be HCMV-seropositive and one was found to be HCMV-seronegative. All eight donors whose samples were sequenced were randomly selected healthy volunteers, three of them men and five women. Libraries were sequenced as 2 x 150 bp reads on Illumina HiSeq 2000/2500, MiSeq or NextSeq.

Of note for this clonotype: It has no known antigen specificity.

Here is what the overall study found, with its caveats: Those dominant clonotypes were again the most abundant among CD3+CD56-NKG2C+ cells in four donors, at 28.3-60.1%. It remained unclear whether the expanded NKG2C-expressing T cell clones were specific for HCMV antigens. For five or six donors, the dominant CD3+CD56+NKG2C+ clonotypes were among the top 10 CD8+ clonotypes and accounted for roughly 1.0-8% of CD8+ T cells.

The sequencing machine was an Illumina HiSeq 2000. TCR beta cDNA libraries were prepared using 5'RACE template switching, which introduced a universal primer site and unique molecular identifiers. cDNA synthesis was primed from the TCR beta constant segment, followed by two successive PCR amplification steps. The paper's data handling went like this. MIGEC handled demultiplexing of the reads and grouping by UMI, while MiTCR was used to assemble and quantify clonotypes. To exclude erroneous sequences, only TCR cDNA sequences supported by at least two reads were retained. Downstream repertoire analysis used the tcR package, and clonotypes were matched across fractions by CDR3 nucleotide sequence plus V segment. VDJmatch was used to annotate antigen specificity against VDJdb, with one amino acid substitution in CDR3 allowed. TCRdb reprocessed the raw reads; every CDR3 protein sequence is a single record, and DNA is not supplied. V and J calls and clone size were set by TCRdb, not the authors. The sample table on file contains roughly 390,000 distinct CDR3 sequences. The biggest ten clones account for about 10% of the sample.

There are 14 amino acids in the CDR3, from cysteine to phenylalanine inclusive. Only the protein sequence is given. CDR1 MRHNA and CDR2 SNTAGT are derived from the germline V gene. To determine HCMV serostatus, a commercial ELISA kit was used to detect HCMV-specific IgG in serum. Ficoll density gradient centrifugation was used to isolate peripheral blood mononuclear cells from blood. The rearrangement joined TRBV6-4 to TRBJ2-3; TCRdb indicates TRBD1, and absent DNA this call remains unverified. The sequencing sample was made of blood T cells: a sorted CD56 or NKG2C T cell subset, CD4+ or CD8+ T cells, or bulk PBMC T cells (not recorded which). This TCR was sampled from a woman aged 45-60 years in good health. Donor details come from another sample of the same person, matched by shared clones. The CDR3 region has the sequence CASSVRGQEDTQYF.